This T cell receptor (beta chain) originates from a study of T-cell reconstitution after alpha-beta-depleted transplantation in children. The study's findings and limits: Several hundred expanded graft clones reportedly supplied alpha-beta T cells about two months after transplant. At one year after transplant, newly produced T cells mostly accounted for T-cell counts and diversity. Surviving thymic progenitors and recipient T cells were the source of high TCRbeta diversity at day 60 in some patients.

A remark on this clonotype: Its antigen remains unidentified.

The authors prepared the TCRbeta library with unique molecular identifiers. MiXCR was run by TCRdb on the PCR reads, yielding one entry per CDR3 protein. The table has fewer than 700,000 distinct CDR3 sequences, more than 20% seen once. The J segment lost 1 base and the V segment lost 4 bases, leaving 5 bases of the junction unmatched. Germline V gene lookup returns CDR1 SGHRS and CDR2 YFSETQ. The CDR3 runs to 15 residues. V gene TRBV5-1 combines with J gene TRBJ2-4; TRBD1 aligns across 7 bases. Sequences were derived from PBMCs, mostly from graft donor cells, sampled 360 days after TCRalphabeta/CD19-depleted stem cell transplant. This TCR derives from a boy younger than two who had a stem cell transplant for acute myeloid leukemia, so the T cells may come from the graft donor. DNA of the CDR3: TGCGCCAGCAGCCCAACAGGGGCGGCCAAAAACATTCAGTACTTC. Encoded protein: CASSPTGAAKNIQYF.